This T cell receptor (beta chain) stems from a study of OX40 agonist ivuxolimab in advanced cancers. Whole-study context: The patients got ivuxolimab, which is an agonistic anti-OX40 (CD134) antibody. General study results and limits: With doses of 0.1 to 3.0 mg/kg, CD4+ and CD8+ blood T cells had undergone clonal expansion by week 6.

As for this clone: Its target is not known.

The CDR3 loop spans 13 amino acids. Germline CDR1 WSHSY, CDR2 SAAADI. V was clipped by 2 bases and J by 8 bases; unmatched bases: 4. The repertoire was sequenced with immunoSEQ multiplex PCR; TCRdb's copy has only in-frame clones and lacks some. In the table there are roughly 86,000 clones, 70% to 90% of which are singletons. The sequenced sample was CD4+ or CD8+ T cells sorted from blood, obtained in a trial of the OX40 agonist ivuxolimab. The clonotype originates from an adult with an advanced solid tumor such as melanoma, head and neck, liver or kidney cancer. The rearrangement links TRBV10-2 to TRBJ1-2; 8 bases fit TRBD1. The CDR3 coding sequence is TGCGCCAGCAGTGAGGTGGGACAGGACGGCTACACCTTC. Protein product: CASSEVGQDGYTF.